A single sample gave rise to the 6 T cell receptor beta chains below, sequenced in a study of regulatory T cells in long-lasting Graves disease. Time point denoted: persistent/refractory GD, antithyroid drugs over 5 years with positive TRAb. PBMC-derived RNA was used for the TCR library. Researchers made TCR beta libraries by using iRepertoire HTBI primers and running Arm-PCR on CDR3 regions. TCRdb used MiXCR to reprocess the multiplex PCR reads, holding one entry per CDR3 protein. The sample carries 300,000 to 500,000 distinct CDR3 sequences, less than 25% recorded once. The material was peripheral blood mononuclear cells (PBMCs), obtained when the disease was refractory, from a patient treated with antithyroid drugs. The receptors derive from a female donor with Graves disease.

The chain carries TRBV5-8 and TRBJ2-7; 7 nucleotides agree with TRBD1. Germline V gene lookup returns CDR1 SGHTS and CDR2 YDEGEE. Unmatched junction bases numbered 6, after V lost 2 bases and J lost 4 bases. This CDR3 is 14 amino acids long. CDR3 in amino acids: CASSLSGQTYEQYF. The CDR3, as DNA: TGTGCCAGCAGCTTATCGGGACAGACATACGAGCAGTACTTC.

The chain employs TRBV11-2 and TRBJ2-5; 8 nucleotides agree with TRBD2. The CDR3 contains 19 residues. The V gene end was trimmed by 3 bases and the J gene end by 2 bases; junction bases not matched to a gene: 17. Germline values: CDR1 SGHAT, CDR2 FQNNGV. CDR3 sequence (DNA): TGTGCCAGCAGCTTTTCTGGACATACGATTAGCGGGGCACAAGAGACCCAGTACTTC. Residues: CASSFSGHTISGAQETQYF.

At least ten counts were recorded for this clonotype. V gene TRBV3-1 combines with J gene TRBJ2-5, with D hard to call. V dropped 3 bases and J dropped 1 base, with 9 bases sitting between them. Germline assignment: CDR1 LGHDT and CDR2 YNNKEL (reference sequence). The CDR3 sequence is 14 residues long. The CDR3 nucleotides read TGTGCCAGCAGCCACAGTTTACTCCAAGAGACCCAGTACTTC. This gives the protein CASSHSLLQETQYF.

Many counts were recorded for this clonotype. J is TRBJ2-2 and V is TRBV7-2; TRBD1 is a possible D gene (5 bases). Germline V gives CDR1 SGHTA, CDR2 FQGNSA. The CDR3 has 15 amino acids. Trimming pared 1 base from V and 6 bases from J, leaving 12 bases between. CDR3 bases: TGTGCCAGCAGCTTAGGGGGCATTAGAGCCGGGGAGCTGTTTTTT. Translating it yields CASSLGGIRAGELFF. Complete variable domain (other parts from reference TRBV7-2 and TRBJ2-2): GAGVSQSPSNKVTEKGKDVELRCDPISGHTALYWYRQSLGQGLEFLIYFQGNSAPDKSGLPSDRFSAERTGGSVSTLTIQRTQQEDSAVYLCASSLGGIRAGELFFGEGSRLTVL.

This clonotype has a count of ten or more. The chain has TRBV6-2 or TRBV6-3 and TRBJ2-5; D unclear. Trimming took off 2 bases at V and 5 bases at J, with 12 bases between the two ends. There are 14 residues in the CDR3. Germline CDR1 is MNHEY and CDR2 is SVGEGT. The CDR3 loop reads CASSYGSRRETQYF. Written as DNA, the CDR3 is TGTGCCAGCAGTTACGGATCCCGACGGGAGACCCAGTACTTC.

A note on this clonotype: One end of the junction does not line up with germline, which may come from a read error. The V gene is TRBV6-6, the J gene TRBJ2-7, with 13 bases identical to TRBD2. The CDR3 spans 16 residues. CDR1 and CDR2 (germline): MNHNY, SVGAGI (reference sequence). Here the CDR3 DNA reads TGTGCCAGCAGTTACTCGAGGACTAGCGGGAGCTACGAGCAGTGCTTC. This encodes CASSYSRTSGSYEQCF.